The sequence of this T cell receptor (beta chain) was determined in a study of blood T cell repertoires in COVID-19. The overall study: Samples of COVID-19 (acute and convalescent) were obtained from the United States, Italy and Spain. T cells, B-cell-depleted T cells, or PBMCs provided the cDNA or gDNA that served as material.

The authors' processing: Reference gene primer amplification gave estimated nucleated cell counts. The method was immunoSEQ multiplex PCR; TCRdb's version includes in-frame clones alone and lacks a portion of them. The V and J calls and clone size were taken over from that table, and D and trimming were inferred from the DNA. The table shows around 430,000 clones, with about 87% occurring only once. With 6 bases removed from V and 9 bases from J, the gap between germline ends came to 15 bases. Germline CDR1 and CDR2: MNHEY and SVGAGI. This CDR3 has 14 amino acids. V gene TRBV6-5 combines with J gene TRBJ1-6, with D tentatively TRBD1 (5 bases). The receptor was derived from a woman aged 45-65 years with COVID-19, enrolled during active disease. What was sequenced was peripheral blood. CDR3 sequence reads: CASSEAGFGSPLHF. The CDR3, as DNA: TGTGCCAGCAGCGAGGCAGGGTTCGGTTCACCCCTCCACTTT.